This TCR beta chain was recovered during a study of shared clonotypes between healthy human individuals. General study findings and limits: Shared clonotypes: about 4.6% naive CD4, around 3.5% naive CD8, over 2% memory CD4, 0.4% to 0.5% memory CD8. Non-shared clonotypes had lower generation probabilities than clonotypes shared by all four sorted-subset donors.

The CDR3 extends over 14 amino acids. J lost 0 bases, V lost 6 bases, and 2 bases had no gene match. CDR1 is GTSNPN and CDR2 is SVGIG in the germline V gene (reference sequence). TCRdb keeps only in-frame clones here, not all; method: immunoSEQ multiplex PCR. The sample consists of approximately 2,200,000 clones, more than 85% of them appearing once. In regard to this clone: Antigen: not known.

Naive CD8 cells comprised CD45RO-negative, CCR7-positively selected cells, excluding terminally differentiated effector memory CD45RA+ cells. This clonotype was sampled from a man aged 18 to 35 in good health. Some clones in this sample may be carry-over from other donors' samples. J is TRBJ2-1 and V is TRBV30, with 10 bases fitting TRBD2. The sample taken for sequencing was naive CD8+ T cells from PBMCs. In DNA form, the CDR3 reads TGTGCCTGCGCTAGCGGGAGCTCCTACAATGAGCAGTTCTTC. Translating it yields CACASGSSYNEQFF.